The present TCR beta chain was sequenced within a study of blood T cell repertoires in COVID-19. On the study more broadly: The samples span acute and convalescent COVID-19 from the United States, Italy and Spain. PBMCs, B-cell-depleted T cells, or T cells provided the cDNA or gDNA that made up the material.

Germline V CDR1 and CDR2: MDHEN, SYDVKM. With V trimmed by 3 bases and J by 5 bases, 19 bases remained unmatched. The CDR3 contains 19 residues. Authors' analysis steps: Reference gene primer amplification gave nucleated cell count estimates. Assay used: immunoSEQ multiplex PCR; TCRdb lists only in-frame clones, some missing. The V and J calls and clone size come from that table; D and trimming were worked out from the DNA. The sample has roughly 290,000 clones; around 81% are singletons. The chain is built from TRBV28 and TRBJ1-5, with 7 positions matching TRBD1. The sequenced material came from peripheral blood. This clonotype was sampled from a woman in her forties or fifties with active or convalescent COVID-19. CDR3: CASSFGQEGWQVEDQPQHF. In DNA, the CDR3 is TGTGCCAGCAGTTTTGGACAGGAGGGCTGGCAGGTTGAAGATCAGCCCCAGCATTTT.